These 26 T cell receptor beta chains were sequenced from one sample in a study of blood T cell repertoires in COVID-19 (dated by TCRdb to the early 2020s). The library was made by the immunoSEQ multiplex PCR assay. The clones in this table, taken by TCRdb from immuneACCESS, are in-frame only. Not every clone is retained; where verified, under half of the shortfall comes from an unresolved V gene, and the cause of the rest is unknown. This sample holds roughly 150,000 clones; over 70% were observed only once. Approximately 19% of the sample is taken by the ten largest. Material for sequencing was peripheral blood. These receptor sequences come from a woman between 65 and 79 years old who had recovered from COVID-19.

The chain joins TRBV7-9 to TRBJ2-3; 10 bases are a match to TRBD2. The CDR3 has 16 residues. Per germline, CDR1 SEHNR and CDR2 FQNEAQ (reference sequence). V shed 5 bases and J 9 bases; nucleotides not matched to a gene: 14. The CDR3 DNA reads TGTGCCAGCAGCCCCCCGGGACTAGCGAAAGGGGCGACGCAGTATTTT. This codes for CASSPPGLAKGATQYF.

The chain has TRBV11-3 and TRBJ2-1; 14 bases fit TRBD2. V trimming: 5 bases; J trimming: 5 bases; junction bases outside the gene matches: 8. This CDR3 spans 17 amino acids. Looked up from germline, CDR1 is SGHNT and CDR2 is YENEEA. The CDR3: CASSLRTSGRTHNEQFF. The CDR3 nucleotides read TGTGCCAGCAGCCTACGGACTAGCGGGAGGACTCACAATGAGCAGTTCTTC.

The chain couples TRBV6-5 to TRBJ1-1, with D tentatively TRBD1 (5 bases). The CDR3 length is 13 residues. Trimming pared 9 bases from V and 3 bases from J, leaving 14 bases between. CDR1 MNHEY and CDR2 SVGAGI come from the germline V gene. CDR3 residues: CASCRRGYTEAFF. The CDR3 nucleotides read TGTGCCAGTTGTAGGAGGGGATACACTGAAGCTTTCTTT.

The chain is built from TRBV28 and TRBJ1-4; no definite D call. V gave up 5 bases and J gave up 7 bases, with 17 bases separating them. The CDR3 runs 15 residues. Germline loops: CDR1 MDHEN, CDR2 SYDVKM. DNA of the CDR3: TGTGCCAGCAGTCCCCGACCCGGGGTTCGTGAAAAACTGTTTTTT. This gives the protein CASSPRPGVREKLFF.

The chain has TRBV6-5 and TRBJ1-1, with D tentatively TRBD1 (6 bases). Trimming stripped 7 bases from V and 4 bases from J, with 16 bases between. The CDR3 runs to 14 residues. Looked up from germline, CDR1 is MNHEY and CDR2 is SVGAGI. In DNA, the CDR3 is TGTGCCAGCAATCTGGGGGGGGCGGGCACTGAAGCTTTCTTT. Its protein product is CASNLGGAGTEAFF.

The chain uses TRBV30 and TRBJ1-2; 11 bases are shared with TRBD1. CDR1 GTSNPN and CDR2 SVGIG come from the germline V gene (reference sequence). The CDR3 covers 13 residues. The trim removed 4 bases at V and 8 bases at J, leaving 6 bases unmatched. CDR3 residues: CAWKGQGAGGYTF. CDR3 DNA sequence: TGTGCCTGGAAAGGACAGGGGGCAGGAGGCTACACCTTC.

The chain joins TRBV19 to TRBJ1-2, with 8 bases fitting TRBD1. The trim removed 6 bases at V and 6 bases at J, leaving 6 bases unmatched. Per germline, CDR1 LNHDA and CDR2 SQIVND (reference sequence). The CDR3 is 13 amino acids. The CDR3 coding sequence is TGTGCCAGTAGATCGGGACAGGATGATGGCTACACCTTC. Residues: CASRSGQDDGYTF.

The chain employs TRBV6-2 or TRBV6-3 and TRBJ1-4; 8 nucleotides agree with TRBD1. The length of the CDR3 is 14 residues. V lost 2 bases, J lost 11 bases, and 7 bases stayed unmatched. Per germline, CDR1 MNHEY and CDR2 SVGEGT. CDR3 coding DNA: TGTGCCAGCAGTTACGCAGGGGGCCTCGGGAAACTGTTTTTT. The encoded protein is CASSYAGGLGKLFF.

The chain recombines TRBV29-1 with TRBJ1-2, with D perhaps matching TRBD1 (6 bases). The germline V gene has CDR1 SQVTM and CDR2 ANQGSEA. V lost 2 bases and J 4 bases, leaving 11 bases between the germline ends. The CDR3 sequence is 13 residues long. The CDR3 reads CSVEQQGGYGYTF. The CDR3 DNA is TGCAGCGTTGAACAACAGGGTGGCTATGGCTACACCTTC.

The chain uses TRBV19 and TRBJ2-7; the D gene is possibly TRBD1 (6 bases). From germline, CDR1 is LNHDA and CDR2 SQIVND (reference sequence). V gave up 2 bases and J gave up 2 bases, with 10 bases separating them. The CDR3 covers 14 residues. CDR3 sequence (DNA): TGTGCCAGTAGTATAAGGACAGTACCCTACGAGCAGTACTTC. Its protein product is CASSIRTVPYEQYF.

The genes are TRBV28 and TRBJ2-7; TRBD2 agrees at 11 bases. Germline loops: CDR1 MDHEN, CDR2 SYDVKM. V lost 4 bases to trimming and J lost 0 bases; unmatched junction nucleotides: 5. The CDR3 loop spans 16 amino acids. The CDR3 bases are TGTGCCAGCAGTTCCCGACTAGCGGGGTTCTCCTACGAGCAGTACTTC. Translation gives CASSSRLAGFSYEQYF.

The DNA of the CDR3 is TGTGCCAGCAGCAAATGGAGTCCCGGGACAGGGGGTATGAACACTGAAGCTTTCTTT. The encoded protein is CASSKWSPGTGGMNTEAFF. The V call is TRBV21-1, the J call TRBJ1-1; the D call TRBD1 from the table was never checked on the DNA. TRBV21-1 is a recognized pseudogene. CDR3 length: 19 amino acids.

On this clone: One end of the junction fails to match germline, which may point to a read error. J is TRBJ2-7 and V is TRBV10-2, with 8 bases identical to TRBD1. CDR3 length: 11 residues. Germline V gives CDR1 WSHSY, CDR2 SAAADI. CDR3: CASSYGQGRNF. In DNA form, the CDR3 reads TGCGCCAGCAGTTACGGACAGGGAAGGAACTTC.

This clone was found a few times. V and J are TRBV4-1 and TRBJ1-2; 9 nucleotides match TRBD1. The trim removed 2 bases at V and 1 base at J, leaving 2 bases unmatched. This CDR3 region has 15 residues. Germline V gene data show CDR1 as MGHRA and CDR2 as YSYEKL. CDR3 loop: CASSQRDRDNYGYTF. DNA of the CDR3: TGCGCCAGCAGCCAACGGGACAGGGATAACTATGGCTACACCTTC.

The J gene is TRBJ2-1, the V gene TRBV9; 11 nucleotides line up with TRBD2. This CDR3 has 17 residues. V shed 6 bases, J shed 0 bases, and the junction held 8 bases outside the gene matches. From germline, CDR1 is SGDLS and CDR2 YYNGEE. The CDR3 coding sequence is TGTGCCAGCACACCGGGACTAGCGGAATTCTCCTACAATGAGCAGTTCTTC. Translating gives CASTPGLAEFSYNEQFF.

The rearrangement links TRBV7-8 to TRBJ1-5, with 8 bases lining up with TRBD1. This CDR3 spans 13 amino acids. Germline V lookup: CDR1 SGHVS, CDR2 FQNEAQ. V gave up 4 bases and J gave up 5 bases; unmatched junction bases: 1. CDR3 sequence (DNA): TGTGCCAGCAGCTCACAGGGGGATCAGCCCCAGCATTTT. Its translation is CASSSQGDQPQHF.

CDR3 sequence: CASSPNAGREQYF. In DNA form, the CDR3 reads TGTGCCAGCAGTCCCAATGCCGGGAGGGAGCAGTACTTC. This chain connects TRBV6-5 to TRBJ2-7; 7 bases are shared with TRBD2. After removal of 5 bases from V and 7 bases from J, the junction contained 8 bases not matched to a gene. Germline V lookup: CDR1 MNHEY, CDR2 SVGAGI. The CDR3 has 13 amino acids.

J is TRBJ1-1 and V is TRBV3-1 (or the pseudogene TRBV3-2); 9 nucleotides agree with TRBD1. J lost 11 bases, V lost 4 bases, and 8 bases had no gene match. Germline V gene lookup returns CDR1 LGHDT and CDR2 YNNKEL (reference sequence). This CDR3 region has 13 residues. The CDR3, as DNA: TGTGCCAGCAGCCCCCCGTTGACAGGGGGTGCTTTCTTT. Residues: CASSPPLTGGAFF.

This chain links TRBV4-1 with TRBJ2-2, with 10 bases that match TRBD2. Germline-derived CDR1 and CDR2 are MGHRA and YSYEKL. The CDR3 runs to 18 residues. J gave up 0 bases and V 6 bases, and 10 bases lay outside the gene matches. The CDR3 region has the DNA TGCGCCAGCAGATGGGGACTAGCGCAACCGACGAACACCGGGGAGCTGTTTTTT. Translating it yields CASRWGLAQPTNTGELFF.

J is TRBJ1-4 and V is TRBV7-2; no reliable D call. In germline, CDR1 is SGHTA, CDR2 FQGNSA. This CDR3 comprises 14 residues. V shed 5 bases and J shed 5 bases, with 12 bases lying between them. The chain's CDR3 is CASSPAGTNEKLFF. The CDR3 bases are TGTGCCAGCAGCCCCGCGGGAACCAATGAAAAACTGTTTTTT.

The chain joins TRBV12-3 or TRBV12-4 to TRBJ1-5; D not resolved. This CDR3 spans 12 amino acids. V was trimmed by 1 base and J by 7 bases, leaving 5 bases between them. The CDR3 DNA reads as TGTGCCAGCAGTTTAGGGCCACAGCCCCAGCATTTT. Protein product: CASSLGPQPQHF.

The CDR3 sequence is CATSRLAPGLAGGRFEQFF. CDR3 sequence (DNA): TGTGCCACCAGCCGCCTAGCCCCGGGACTAGCGGGAGGGCGGTTTGAGCAGTTCTTC. V gene TRBV15 combines with J gene TRBJ2-1; 16 bases are shared with TRBD2. The V gene end was trimmed by 5 bases and the J gene end by 9 bases; junction bases not matched to a gene: 16. This CDR3 comprises 19 residues. From germline, CDR1 is LNHNV and CDR2 YYDKDF (reference sequence).

This chain uses TRBV5-1 with TRBJ1-2; 10 bases agree with TRBD1. In germline, CDR1 is SGHRS, CDR2 YFSETQ. Unmatched junction bases numbered 4, after V lost 0 bases and J lost 8 bases. The CDR3 spans 14 residues. CDR3 coding DNA: TGCGCCAGCAGCTTGGCCGGGACAGGGGACGGCTACACCTTC. Translating it yields CASSLAGTGDGYTF.

The sample holds a few counts of this clone. The CDR3 nucleotides read TGTGCCAGCCGCTCGAGCCGTTCACCCCTCCACTTT. The encoded protein is CASRSSRSPLHF. The J gene is TRBJ1-6, the V gene TRBV12-3 or TRBV12-4, with D hard to call. The CDR3 consists of 12 residues. The germline V and J ends were trimmed by 8 bases and 9 bases, with 11 bases remaining between them.

V and J are TRBV2 and TRBJ1-1; 7 bases match TRBD1. The germline gives CDR1 SNHLY, CDR2 FYNNEI. The CDR3 has 14 residues. The ends lost 6 bases at V and 1 base at J; junction bases unmatched: 5. The CDR3 is CASRKDRQNTEAFF. The CDR3 DNA reads as TGTGCCAGCAGGAAGGACAGGCAGAACACTGAAGCTTTCTTT.

The rearrangement joins TRBV27 to TRBJ1-5; a weak D match, TRBD1 (5 bases). Trimming took off 6 bases at V and 2 bases at J, with 14 bases between the two ends. The CDR3 is 15 amino acids. Germline CDR1 is MNHEY and CDR2 is SMNVEV (reference sequence). The CDR3 spells CASRGDSGGNQPQHF. DNA of the CDR3: TGTGCCAGCAGGGGGGACTCGGGGGGCAATCAGCCCCAGCATTTT.